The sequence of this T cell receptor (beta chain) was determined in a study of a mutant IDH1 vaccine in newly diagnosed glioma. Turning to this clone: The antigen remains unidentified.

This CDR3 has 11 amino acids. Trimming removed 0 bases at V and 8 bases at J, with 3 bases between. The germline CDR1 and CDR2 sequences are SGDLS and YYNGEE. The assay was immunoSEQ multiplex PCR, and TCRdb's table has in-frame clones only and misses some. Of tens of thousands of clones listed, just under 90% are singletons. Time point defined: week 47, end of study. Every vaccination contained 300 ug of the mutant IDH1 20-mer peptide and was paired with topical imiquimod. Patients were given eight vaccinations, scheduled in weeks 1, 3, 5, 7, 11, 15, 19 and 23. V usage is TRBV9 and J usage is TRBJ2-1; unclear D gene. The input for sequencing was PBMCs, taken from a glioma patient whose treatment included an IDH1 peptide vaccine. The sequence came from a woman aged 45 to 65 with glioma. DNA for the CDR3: TGTGCCAGCAGCGTAGATTATGAGCAGTTCTTC. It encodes CASSVDYEQFF.